The present entry profiles one T cell receptor (beta chain) with its context. The clone's antigen remains unknown. Per-base quality was not reported, and no clone a single base away is much larger than it. These data originate in a study of T cell changes during pregnancy in multiple sclerosis (dated by TCRdb to the late 2010s). In the study overall: Changes in the T cell repertoire over the course of pregnancy were examined in this study in women with multiple sclerosis.

The CDR3 goes from the cysteine to the phenylalanine over 15 residues. Here the CDR3 DNA is all that survives: 45 bases in frame from base 1. Trimming takes 1 base off V and 5 bases off J; junction bases not matched to a gene: 5. CDR1 LGHNT and CDR2 FRNRAP were looked up in the germline V gene. The library was produced with the immunoSEQ multiplex PCR assay. The table was pulled from immuneACCESS by TCRdb, which kept in-frame rearrangements only. Such tables lose some clones; where checked, under half of the loss comes from unresolved V genes, and the rest has no known cause. A total of over 80,000 clones appear in this sample, around 93% of them only once. Together, the top ten hold less than 1.5% of the sample.

The sequence links TRBV12-5 to TRBJ2-5, with TRBD1 identical over 9 junction bases. The TCR comes from a female donor in good health, enrolled as a control in a pregnancy study. Sequencing was performed on peripheral blood, taken in the third trimester of pregnancy. The DNA is as follows: TGTGCTAGTGGTTTGGCGGGACAGGGCCGCGAGACCCAGTACTTC. The translation is CASGLAGQGRETQYF. Outside the CDR3, residues come from the reference TRBV12-5 and TRBJ2-5 proteins, so the full variable domain is: DARVTQTPRHKVTEMGQEVTMRCQPILGHNTVFWYRQTMMQGLELLAYFRNRAPLDDSGMPKDRFSAEMPDATLATLKIQPSEPRDSAVYFCASGLAGQGRETQYFGPGTRLLVL.